Below, 29 T cell receptor beta chains from the same sample are listed, as sequenced in a study of cytomegalovirus exposure and HLA in healthy donors. PCR amplification relied on 60 Vbeta primers (plus 13 Jbeta primers). Profiling relied on immunoSEQ multiplex PCR, and the TCRdb table lists in-frame clones only, not all of them. The sample carries about 180,000 clones, about 80% recorded once. Specimen: PBMCs. Every receptor here comes from a middle-aged man in good health and CMV-seronegative.

The chain carries TRBV7-3 and TRBJ2-3; 8 bases are a match to TRBD2. Looked up from germline, CDR1 is SGHTA and CDR2 is FQGTGA. There are 16 residues in the CDR3. V shed 0 bases and J 4 bases; nucleotides not matched to a gene: 6. CDR3 bases: TGTGCCAGCAGCTTAACCGGGGGGGCCGTTCCAGATACGCAGTATTTT. Amino acids: CASSLTGGAVPDTQYF. Using reference TRBV7-3 and TRBJ2-3 for the parts outside the CDR3, the full variable domain is GAGVSQTPSNKVTEKGKYVELRCDPISGHTALYWYRQSLGQGPEFLIYFQGTGAADDSGLPNDRFFAVRPEGSVSTLKIQRTERGDSAVYLCASSLTGGAVPDTQYFGPGTRLTVL.

The J gene is TRBJ2-5, the V gene TRBV5-1; 13 nucleotides align to TRBD2. V dropped 4 bases and J dropped 6; count of bases not matched to a gene: 24. CDR1 is SGHRS and CDR2 is YFSETQ in the germline V gene. There are 21 residues in the CDR3. The CDR3 nucleotides are TGCGCCAGCAGCGACCATTGGGACAGGGGAGGACTAGCGGGAGACCTGAAGACCCAGTACTTC. It specifies CASSDHWDRGGLAGDLKTQYF.

This clone was seen only a few times. V and J are TRBV25-1 and TRBJ2-7; D gene ambiguous. V lost 7 bases to trimming and J lost 3 bases, with 7 bases between them. This CDR3 has 11 amino acids. Germline V CDR1 and CDR2: MGHDK, SYGVNS. The CDR3 region is CASTQHYEQYF. CDR3 sequence (DNA): TGTGCCAGCACACAACACTACGAGCAGTACTTC.

This chain uses TRBV5-1 with TRBJ2-1; 11 bases match TRBD2. The ends lost 0 bases at V and 0 bases at J; junction bases unmatched: 5. Per the germline V gene, CDR1 is SGHRS and CDR2 is YFSETQ. The length of the CDR3 is 18 residues. This CDR3 reads CASSLAPSGGSSYNEQFF. The CDR3 DNA reads TGCGCCAGCAGCTTGGCGCCTAGCGGGGGGAGCTCCTACAATGAGCAGTTCTTC.

This chain connects TRBV27 to TRBJ1-6; possibly TRBD1 for D (5 bases). CDR1 and CDR2 from the germline V gene are MNHEY and SMNVEV (reference sequence). V was pared by 5 bases and J by 9 bases, with 17 bases between. There are 15 residues in the CDR3. The CDR3 region is CASSPLREVGSPLHF. In nucleotides, the CDR3 is TGTGCCAGCAGTCCCCTCAGGGAAGTCGGTTCACCCCTCCACTTT.

The chain uses TRBV6-5 and TRBJ1-2, with D perhaps matching TRBD1 (6 bases). In germline, CDR1 is MNHEY, CDR2 SVGAGI. This CDR3 is 15 amino acids long. V lost 8 bases, J lost 6 bases, and 22 bases lay in between. The CDR3 loop is CASGSGNRDKDGYTF. CDR3 coding DNA: TGTGCCAGCGGGAGCGGGAACAGGGACAAGGATGGCTACACCTTC.

This clone was seen more than once but under ten times. V gene TRBV6-6 combines with J gene TRBJ1-6; 9 nucleotides match TRBD1. The junction had 3 bases not matched to a gene; V was cut back by 6 bases and J by 6 bases. Per germline, CDR1 MNHNY and CDR2 SVGAGI (reference sequence). The length of the CDR3 is 14 residues. The CDR3 sequence is CASSQGQGNSPLHF. The CDR3 DNA reads TGTGCCAGCAGCCAGGGACAGGGTAATTCACCCCTCCACTTT.

This rearrangement joins TRBV7-8 to TRBJ2-5; D is ambiguous. With 0 bases removed from V and 5 bases from J, the gap between germline ends came to 13 bases. This CDR3 has 15 residues. The germline gives CDR1 SGHVS, CDR2 FQNEAQ. The CDR3 DNA is TGTGCCAGCAGCTTAGCGGGTCCCACGAGGGAGACCCAGTACTTC. The encoded protein is CASSLAGPTRETQYF.

V usage is TRBV6-5 and J usage is TRBJ2-7; perhaps TRBD1 as D (6 bases). Trimming took 5 bases from V and 3 from J, leaving 11 bases between them. Germline V CDR1 and CDR2: MNHEY, SVGAGI. This CDR3 has 13 residues. CDR3 DNA sequence: TGTGCCAGCAGTACAGGGATTTACTACGAGCAGTACTTC. Translating it yields CASSTGIYYEQYF.

In regard to this clone: Other DNA sequences in the sample encode the same CDR3. CDR3 loop: CASRGHYTGELFF. CDR3 DNA sequence: TGTGCCAGCAGGGGACACTACACCGGGGAGCTGTTTTTT. The chain combines TRBV2 with TRBJ2-2; a weak D match, TRBD1 (6 bases). Germline-derived CDR1 and CDR2 are SNHLY and FYNNEI. This CDR3 region has 13 residues. V was clipped by 6 bases and J by 3 bases, with 8 bases between them. Supplemented by reference TRBV2 and TRBJ2-2, the full variable domain reads EPEVTQTPSHQVTQMGQEVILRCVPISNHLYFYWYRQILGQKVEFLVSFYNNEISEKSEIFDDQFSVERPDGSNFTLKIRSTKLEDSAMYFCASRGHYTGELFFGEGSRLTVL.

On this clone itself: The same CDR3 arises from other DNA sequences in this sample as well. The CDR3 sequence: CASSYQGSGNTIYF. The DNA of the CDR3 is TGTGCCAGCAGTTATCAGGGCTCTGGAAACACCATATATTTT. The chain employs TRBV6-5 and TRBJ1-3; a possible D gene is TRBD1 (5 bases). V lost 3 bases, J lost 0 bases, and 6 bases lay in between. CDR1 is MNHEY and CDR2 is SVGAGI in the germline V gene. This CDR3 spans 14 amino acids.

This clone showed up just once. V and J are TRBV4-3 and TRBJ1-2; a weak D match, TRBD1 (5 bases). The V and J ends lost 3 bases and 1 base respectively, with 15 bases between them. This CDR3 contains 16 residues. Germline V gene data show CDR1 as LGHNA and CDR2 as YSLEER. The CDR3 sequence is CASSHQTRTRNYGYTF. CDR3 DNA: TGCGCCAGCAGCCACCAAACCCGGACACGTAACTATGGCTACACCTTC.

The chain combines TRBV6-6 with TRBJ2-1; D is undetermined. Germline V gene data show CDR1 as MNHNY and CDR2 as SVGAGI (reference sequence). Trimming removed 7 bases at V and 8 bases at J, with 9 bases between. The CDR3 length is 11 residues. CDR3 in DNA: TGTGCCAGCACACAGTTCGATGAGCAGTTCTTC. Translated, it gives CASTQFDEQFF.

This chain joins TRBV5-4 and TRBJ2-1; 14 nucleotides match TRBD2. The CDR3 runs to 19 residues. The V and J ends lost 4 bases and 1 base, in that order; junction bases with no gene match: 10. The germline V gene has CDR1 SGHNT and CDR2 YYREEE (reference sequence). The CDR3 sequence: CASSRGTSGSWGSYNEQFF. The CDR3 nucleotides read TGTGCCAGCAGCCGCGGGACTAGCGGGAGTTGGGGGTCCTACAATGAGCAGTTCTTC.

This chain uses TRBV20-1 with TRBJ1-2; D is unresolved. The CDR3 consists of 11 residues. Germline assignment: CDR1 DFQATT and CDR2 SNEGSKA (reference sequence). Trimming cost V 6 bases and J 4 bases, with 9 bases left between them. CDR3 protein: CSAMSGYGYTF. For the CDR3, the DNA is TGCAGTGCCATGTCGGGCTATGGCTACACCTTC.

The J gene is TRBJ1-5, the V gene TRBV2; D remains unclear. The CDR3 runs 12 residues. Germline V gives CDR1 SNHLY, CDR2 FYNNEI. V lost 7 bases and J 9 bases, leaving 13 bases between the germline ends. In nucleotides, the CDR3 is TGTGCCAGCACTGACGGCGGATTGCCCCAGCATTTT. Its protein is CASTDGGLPQHF.

This sequence joins TRBV28 and TRBJ2-3, with TRBD2 matching 9 bases. CDR1 is MDHEN and CDR2 is SYDVKM in the germline V gene. The length of the CDR3 is 15 residues. The V segment lost 3 bases and the J segment 7 bases; nucleotides outside the gene matches: 8. CDR3 nucleotide sequence: TGTGCCAGCAGTTTGGTAGCGGGAGAAGATAATACGCAGTATTTT. It yields the protein CASSLVAGEDNTQYF.

The V gene is TRBV19, the J gene TRBJ2-1; 8 nucleotides align to TRBD1. Germline trimming cut 6 bases from V and 7 bases from J; bases unmatched to any gene: 8. This CDR3 contains 14 residues. The germline V gene encodes CDR1 LNHDA and CDR2 SQIVND (reference sequence). The CDR3 DNA follows: TGTGCCAGTAGAGGGGACAGGAGCCCTAATGAGCAGTTCTTC. It encodes CASRGDRSPNEQFF.

This chain links TRBV18 with TRBJ2-5, with 7 bases lining up with TRBD1. The DNA end lines up better with TRBJ2-7; the J call may be wrong. The CDR3 extends over 15 amino acids. The V gene's germline CDR1 is KGHSH and CDR2 LQKENI. The DNA of the CDR3 is TGTGCCAGCTCCCCCCTGGGGACAGCCTCCTACGAGCAGTACTTC. As protein: CASSPLGTASYEQYF.

This clone was seen a single time. The chain has TRBV21-1 and TRBJ2-2; the table names TRBD1, a call not compared with the DNA. TRBV21-1 is recorded as a pseudogene. This CDR3 comprises 17 residues. CDR3 DNA: TGTGCCAGCAGCAAACACCCGGGACAGGGTAACACCGGGGAGCTGTTTTTT. Translation: CASSKHPGQGNTGELFF.

This rearrangement joins TRBV7-9 to TRBJ2-2, with D unclear. Per the germline V gene, CDR1 is SEHNR and CDR2 is FQNEAQ (reference sequence). The CDR3 length is 12 residues. V lost 2 bases, J lost 8 bases, and 6 bases lay in between. The CDR3 reads CASSLNSGELFF. CDR3 nucleotides: TGTGCCAGCAGCTTAAATTCGGGGGAGCTGTTTTTT.

The V call is TRBV9, the J call TRBJ1-1; no definite D call. Trimming left V 5 bases short and J 5 bases short, with 16 bases between. The CDR3 contains 14 residues. Per the germline V gene, CDR1 is SGDLS and CDR2 is YYNGEE. In nucleotides, the CDR3 is TGTGCCAGCAGTCCCTCAGGTTTCGAAACTGAAGCTTTCTTT. Translation: CASSPSGFETEAFF.

Here the CDR3 DNA reads TGTGCCAGCAGTATGCAGGGGATCGGCTACGAGCAGTACTTC. Protein: CASSMQGIGYEQYF. The chain is built from TRBV27 and TRBJ2-7, with D perhaps TRBD1 (6 bases). The germline V gene has CDR1 MNHEY and CDR2 SMNVEV (reference sequence). The germline V and J ends were trimmed by 5 bases and 3 bases, with 14 bases remaining between them. This CDR3 spans 14 amino acids.

The CDR3 loop reads CATSRGASGGVQETQYF. In nucleotides, the CDR3 is TGTGCCACCAGCAGAGGGGCTAGCGGGGGGGTGCAAGAGACCCAGTACTTC. This rearrangement joins TRBV15 to TRBJ2-5, with 12 bases lining up with TRBD2. V lost 1 base, J lost 2 bases, and 5 bases stayed unmatched. Per germline, CDR1 LNHNV and CDR2 YYDKDF (reference sequence). This CDR3 region has 17 residues. Full variable domain (outside the CDR3, taken from reference TRBV15 and TRBJ2-5): DAMVIQNPRYQVTQFGKPVTLSCSQTLNHNVMYWYQQKSSQAPKLLFHYYDKDFNNEADTPDNFQSRRPNTSFCFLDIRSPGLGDTAMYLCATSRGASGGVQETQYFGPGTRLLVL.

The V and J genes are TRBV7-3 and TRBJ2-1; 12 nucleotides line up with TRBD2. V lost 5 bases to trimming and J lost 6 bases; unmatched junction nucleotides: 5. The CDR3 runs 15 residues. From germline, CDR1 is SGHTA and CDR2 FQGTGA. The CDR3, as DNA: TGTGCCAGCAGCGGTCCGGGACTAGCGGGCAATGAGCAGTTCTTC. Its protein is CASSGPGLAGNEQFF.

In this sample, this clone turned up a few times. CDR3 sequence: CASSYSSAGVKGYTF. The CDR3 DNA reads TGTGCCAGCAGTTACTCGTCGGCAGGGGTAAAAGGCTACACCTTC. The rearrangement uses TRBV6-6 and TRBJ1-2; D perhaps matches TRBD1 (6 bases). The V end lost 0 bases, the J end lost 8 bases, and 16 bases lay between the germline ends. Per germline, CDR1 MNHNY and CDR2 SVGAGI (reference sequence). CDR3 length: 15 residues.

The V call is TRBV6-6, the J call TRBJ2-2; 7 nucleotides line up with TRBD1. The ends lost 6 bases at V and 6 bases at J; junction bases unmatched: 7. This CDR3 has 14 amino acids. Germline-derived CDR1 and CDR2 are MNHNY and SVGAGI (reference sequence). CDR3 region: CASRYDRAAGELFF. CDR3 sequence (DNA): TGTGCCAGCAGATATGACAGGGCGGCCGGGGAGCTGTTTTTT.

In DNA form, the CDR3 reads TGTGCCAGCAGCTTAGTGCTTCTAGCGGGAGTTGAGCAGTTCTTC. It codes for CASSLVLLAGVEQFF. The chain uses TRBV7-2 and TRBJ2-1; 10 bases are shared with TRBD2. The CDR3 runs to 15 residues. With 1 base clipped from V and 9 bases from J, the junction kept 6 bases outside the gene matches. The germline V gene encodes CDR1 SGHTA and CDR2 FQGNSA. The variable domain in full, with the rest retrieved from reference TRBV7-2 and TRBJ2-1, is GAGVSQSPSNKVTEKGKDVELRCDPISGHTALYWYRQSLGQGLEFLIYFQGNSAPDKSGLPSDRFSAERTGGSVSTLTIQRTQQEDSAVYLCASSLVLLAGVEQFFGPGTRLTVL.

This chain uses TRBV18 with TRBJ1-1, with D possibly matching TRBD1 (6 bases). Germline CDR1 and CDR2: KGHSH and LQKENI. The CDR3 sequence is 14 residues long. V lost 2 bases and J lost 0, with 7 bases in between. The CDR3 protein is CASSPRTVNTEAFF. For the CDR3, the DNA is TGTGCCAGCTCACCAAGGACAGTGAACACTGAAGCTTTCTTT.